The sequence of this T cell receptor (beta chain) was determined in a study of beta chain features in type 1 diabetes. Study outcomes and limitations: Type 1 diabetes patients had fewer VDJ junction insertions and more deletions.

Reverse transcription of all isolated RNA meant that expressed TCRB transcripts were sequenced. Naive, central memory and regulatory T cell samples averaged approximately 3.8 million reads. Generated by immunoSEQ multiplex PCR, the TCRdb table keeps only in-frame clones and is missing some. This table has about 220,000 clones, 11% appearing once. There was one heparinised blood draw per donor, averaging around 0.11 L. Isolation of CD4+ naive, central memory, regulatory and stem cell-like memory cells was achieved by sorting via CD45RO/CCR7/CD25/CD127/CD95/CD27. The V and J ends lost 6 bases and 0 bases respectively, with 12 bases between them. The germline V gene has CDR1 SGDLS and CDR2 YYNGEE. The CDR3 extends over 14 amino acids. As concerns this clone: The antigen remains undetermined.

The sequenced sample consisted of central memory CD4+ T cells from blood. The sequence was obtained from a man between 18 and 35 years old in good health. The V call is TRBV9, the J call TRBJ1-1; D may be TRBD1 (6 bases). The CDR3 bases are TGTGCCAGCACTGGGGGGCTTATGAACACTGAAGCTTTCTTT. It translates to CASTGGLMNTEAFF.